This is a list of T cell receptor beta chains from one sample in a study of blood T cell repertoires in COVID-19. Only in-frame clones appear in the TCRdb table, and some are missing; sequencing was by immunoSEQ multiplex PCR. The sample lists 140,000 to 150,000 clones; 87% were seen once. The sample taken for sequencing was peripheral blood. These receptors came from a woman aged 45-60 years with acute or convalescent COVID-19. CDR3s include the opening cysteine and the closing phenylalanine or tryptophan. The order of the fields is V gene, clone size, J gene, D gene, CDR3 protein, CDR3 DNA. D genes are given only for firm matches. A clone size is listed for some rows: how often the clone was seen (once, few, many), or a class if it is expanded.

>TRBV19|.|TRBJ2-2|.
CASSQQGPNTGELFF
TGTGCCAGTAGTCAACAGGGCCCGAACACCGGGGAGCTGTTTTTT
>TRBV14|.|TRBJ2-7|TRBD2
CASSLIAGGPVEQYF
TGTGCCAGCAGCCTTATAGCGGGGGGGCCGGTCGAGCAGTACTTC
>TRBV24-1|.|TRBJ2-1|TRBD1
CATSELTTGGVSKQFF
TGTGCCACCAGTGAATTGACGACAGGGGGCGTCTCGAAGCAGTTCTTC
>TRBV12-3/TRBV12-4|.|TRBJ1-2|.
CASSLDRNYGYTF
TGTGCCAGCAGTTTAGACAGGAACTATGGCTACACCTTC
>TRBV30|.|TRBJ1-4|TRBD1
CAWSVGAGGREKLFF
TGTGCCTGGAGTGTAGGGGCAGGGGGTAGAGAAAAACTGTTTTTT
>TRBV6-5|.|TRBJ2-1|.
CASSTDWSEQFF
TGTGCCAGCAGTACAGATTGGTCTGAGCAGTTCTTC
>TRBV5-1|many|TRBJ1-6|TRBD1
CASSIGQGYSPLHF
TGCGCCAGCAGCATAGGACAGGGTTATTCACCCCTCCACTTT
>TRBV5-1|.|TRBJ1-5|TRBD1
CASSLEGAGNQPQHF
TGCGCCAGCAGCTTGGAGGGGGCAGGCAATCAGCCCCAGCATTTT
>TRBV5-1|.|TRBJ2-7|TRBD2
CASSLVASGSYEQYF
TGCGCCAGCAGCTTGGTGGCTAGCGGCTCCTACGAGCAGTACTTC
>TRBV6-2/TRBV6-3|.|TRBJ2-1|TRBD2
CASSLLVGTSGRSNYNEQFF
TGTGCCAGCAGTCTACTCGTCGGGACTAGCGGGAGGTCCAACTACAATGAGCAGTTCTTC
>TRBV5-4|.|TRBJ2-7|TRBD1
CASSSGTEYEQYF
TGTGCCAGCAGTTCCGGGACAGAATACGAGCAGTACTTC
>TRBV24-1|.|TRBJ2-1|TRBD1
CATSDLSQGDTNEQFF
TGTGCCACCAGTGATTTGTCGCAGGGGGATACCAATGAGCAGTTCTTC
>TRBV14|.|TRBJ2-5|.
CASSPREKVPETQYF
TGTGCCAGCAGCCCACGGGAGAAGGTCCCCGAGACCCAGTACTTC
>TRBV2|.|TRBJ1-1|.
CASSGTGTMNTEAFF
TGTGCCAGCAGTGGAACAGGTACCATGAACACTGAAGCTTTCTTT
>TRBV24-1|.|TRBJ2-7|.
CATSESGGASVQYF
TGTGCCACCAGTGAATCGGGGGGCGCATCGGTGCAGTACTTC
>TRBV6-2/TRBV6-3|once|TRBJ2-1|.
CASSYQVRQFF
TGTGCCAGCAGTTACCAGGTGCGGCAGTTCTTC
>TRBV24-1|.|TRBJ2-7|TRBD1
CATSDVGQGGNEQYF
TGTGCCACCAGTGATGTCGGACAGGGCGGGAACGAGCAGTACTTC
>TRBV19|once|TRBJ2-5|TRBD2
CASSTTSGRAQETQYF
TGTGCCAGTAGTACCACTAGCGGGAGGGCTCAAGAGACCCAGTACTTC
>TRBV30|.|TRBJ2-7|TRBD2
CAWSVLAGGPVSYEQYF
TGTGCCTGGAGTGTCCTAGCGGGAGGGCCCGTATCCTACGAGCAGTACTTC
>TRBV5-6|.|TRBJ2-7|TRBD2
CASSEGTSGITVEQYF
TGTGCCAGCAGTGAAGGGACTAGCGGGATAACCGTCGAGCAGTACTTC
>TRBV19|.|TRBJ2-3|TRBD2
CASRLAGPSGDTQYF
TGTGCCAGTCGACTAGCGGGGCCCTCTGGAGATACGCAGTATTTT
>TRBV7-8|.|TRBJ1-2|.
CASSYEEYSYTF
TGTGCCAGCAGTTACGAGGAGTATTCCTACACCTTC
>TRBV9|.|TRBJ1-1|.
CASSVGRDTEAFF
TGTGCCAGCAGCGTAGGCCGGGACACTGAAGCTTTCTTT
>TRBV24-1|.|TRBJ2-7|.
CATRQGNRYEQYF
TGTGCCACCAGGCAGGGTAACAGGTACGAGCAGTACTTC
>TRBV5-1|once|TRBJ2-3|TRBD2
CASSPGLAGGPSTDTQYF
TGCGCCAGCAGCCCTGGACTAGCGGGGGGGCCTAGCACAGATACGCAGTATTTT
>TRBV6-5|.|TRBJ1-1|.
CATTGYMNTEAFF
TGTGCCACTACGGGGTACATGAACACTGAAGCTTTCTTT
>TRBV2|.|TRBJ2-2|.
CASSGQGEASGELFF
TGTGCCAGCAGTGGGCAAGGGGAGGCCAGCGGGGAGCTGTTTTTT
>TRBV5-1|.|TRBJ2-2|TRBD1
CASSLLHGQGSTGELFF
TGCGCCAGCAGCTTACTTCACGGACAGGGTAGCACCGGGGAGCTGTTTTTT
>TRBV12-5|.|TRBJ1-4|TRBD1
CASGLRYTGGENEKLFF
TGTGCTAGTGGTTTGCGCTACACAGGGGGTGAAAATGAAAAACTGTTTTTT
>TRBV7-6|.|TRBJ2-3|.
CASSLALGVGTPDTQYF
TGTGCCAGCAGCTTAGCGCTAGGGGTTGGAACACCAGATACGCAGTATTTT
>TRBV6-5|.|TRBJ1-6|.
CASSYSPGPLHF
TGTGCCAGCAGTTATTCTCCGGGACCCCTCCACTTT